This section outlines one TCR beta chain sequence together with its context. Its antigen is not known. This specimen comes from a study of T cells expressing NK-cell markers. Whole-study context: Source material for TCR beta repertoires consisted of sorted CD3+CD56+NKG2C+, CD3+CD56+NKG2C- and CD3+CD56-NKG2C+ T cells.

Overall study results and limits: HCMV specificity was not established for the expanded NKG2C+ T cell clones. Dominant NKG2C+ clonotypes made up about 1.0-7.0% of CD8+ T cells in roughly 6 donors.

Synthesis of TCR beta cDNA relied on 5'RACE template switching carrying UMIs. Reprocessing the 5' RACE reads, TCRdb reports a single entry for every CDR3 protein and omits DNA. The listing records about 170,000 distinct CDR3 sequences. This CDR3 has 13 residues. Germline loops: CDR1 DFQATT, CDR2 SNEGSKA (reference sequence). The chain carries TRBV20-1 and TRBJ2-7. The sequenced material came from blood T cells: a sorted CD56 or NKG2C T cell subset, CD4+ or CD8+ T cells, or bulk PBMC T cells (not recorded which). The clonotype originates from a man aged 18 to 69 in good health. Here the CDR3 reads CSARTSISYEQYF.